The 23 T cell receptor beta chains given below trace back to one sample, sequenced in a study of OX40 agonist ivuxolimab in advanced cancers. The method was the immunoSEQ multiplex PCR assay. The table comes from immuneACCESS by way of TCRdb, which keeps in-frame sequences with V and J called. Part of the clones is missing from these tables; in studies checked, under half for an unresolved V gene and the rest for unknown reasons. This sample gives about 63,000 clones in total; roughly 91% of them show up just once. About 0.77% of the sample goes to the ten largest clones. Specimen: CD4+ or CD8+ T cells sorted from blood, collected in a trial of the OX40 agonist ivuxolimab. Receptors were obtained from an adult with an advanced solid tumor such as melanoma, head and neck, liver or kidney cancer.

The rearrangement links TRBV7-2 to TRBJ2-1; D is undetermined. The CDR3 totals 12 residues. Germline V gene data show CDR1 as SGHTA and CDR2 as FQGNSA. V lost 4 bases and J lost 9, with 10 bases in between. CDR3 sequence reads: CASSYDFAEQFF. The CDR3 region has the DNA TGTGCCAGCAGCTACGACTTCGCTGAGCAGTTCTTC.

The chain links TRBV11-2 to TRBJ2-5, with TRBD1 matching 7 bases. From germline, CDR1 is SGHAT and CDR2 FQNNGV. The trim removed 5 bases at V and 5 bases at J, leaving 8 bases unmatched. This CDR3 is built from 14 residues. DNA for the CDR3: TGTGCCAGCAGCATTACCGGGACAGAGGAGACCCAGTACTTC. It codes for CASSITGTEETQYF. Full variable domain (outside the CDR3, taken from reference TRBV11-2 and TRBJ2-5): EAGVAQSPRYKIIEKRQSVAFWCNPISGHATLYWYQQILGQGPKLLIQFQNNGVVDDSQLPKDRFSAERLKGVDSTLKIQPAKLEDSAVYLCASSITGTEETQYFGPGTRLLVL.

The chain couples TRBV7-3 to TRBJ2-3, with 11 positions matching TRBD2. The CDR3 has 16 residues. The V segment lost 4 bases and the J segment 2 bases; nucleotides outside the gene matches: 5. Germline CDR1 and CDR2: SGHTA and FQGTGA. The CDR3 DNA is TGTGCCAGCAGCTCTCGTAGCGGGGGGGACACAGATACGCAGTATTTT. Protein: CASSSRSGGDTDTQYF.

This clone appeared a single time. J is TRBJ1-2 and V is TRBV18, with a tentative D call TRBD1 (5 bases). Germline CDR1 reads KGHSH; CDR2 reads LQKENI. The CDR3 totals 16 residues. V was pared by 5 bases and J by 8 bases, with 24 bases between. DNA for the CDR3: TGTGCCAGCTCAGCCGATCAGAGGGGACGTCTTGGGGGCTACACCTTC. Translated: CASSADQRGRLGGYTF.

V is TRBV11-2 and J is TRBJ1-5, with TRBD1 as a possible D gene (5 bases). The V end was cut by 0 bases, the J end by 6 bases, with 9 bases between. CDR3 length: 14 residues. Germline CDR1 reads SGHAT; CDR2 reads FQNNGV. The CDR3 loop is CASSLDRAGQPQHF. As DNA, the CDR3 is TGTGCCAGCAGCTTAGACAGGGCTGGTCAGCCCCAGCATTTT.

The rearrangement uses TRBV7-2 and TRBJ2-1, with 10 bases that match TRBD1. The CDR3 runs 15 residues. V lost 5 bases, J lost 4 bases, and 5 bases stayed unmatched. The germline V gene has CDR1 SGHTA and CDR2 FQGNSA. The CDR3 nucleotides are TGTGCCAGCAGCCTGGACAGGGGGAGGTACAATGAGCAGTTCTTC. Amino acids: CASSLDRGRYNEQFF.

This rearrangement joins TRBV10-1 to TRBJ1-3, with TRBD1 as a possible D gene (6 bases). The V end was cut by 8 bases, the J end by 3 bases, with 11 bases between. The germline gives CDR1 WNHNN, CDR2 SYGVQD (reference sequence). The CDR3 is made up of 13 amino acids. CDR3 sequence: CASSGDIGNTIYF. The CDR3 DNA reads TGCGCCAGCTCGGGGGACATTGGAAACACCATATATTTT.

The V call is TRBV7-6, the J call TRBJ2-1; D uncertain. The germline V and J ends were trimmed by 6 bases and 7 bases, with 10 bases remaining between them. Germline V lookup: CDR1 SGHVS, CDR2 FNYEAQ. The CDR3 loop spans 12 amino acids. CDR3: CASSRTENEQFF. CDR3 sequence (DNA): TGTGCCAGCAGTAGAACAGAAAATGAGCAGTTCTTC. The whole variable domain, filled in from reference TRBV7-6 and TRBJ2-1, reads GAGVSQSPRYKVTKRGQDVALRCDPISGHVSLYWYRQALGQGPEFLTYFNYEAQQDKSGLPNDRFSAERPEGSISTLTIQRTEQRDSAMYRCASSRTENEQFFGPGTRLTVL.

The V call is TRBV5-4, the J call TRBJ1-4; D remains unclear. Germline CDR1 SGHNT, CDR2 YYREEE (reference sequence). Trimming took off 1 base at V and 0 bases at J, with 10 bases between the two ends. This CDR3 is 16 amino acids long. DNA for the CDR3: TGTGCCAGCAGCTTGAGTTTGGGCTCAACTAATGAAAAACTGTTTTTT. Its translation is CASSLSLGSTNEKLFF.

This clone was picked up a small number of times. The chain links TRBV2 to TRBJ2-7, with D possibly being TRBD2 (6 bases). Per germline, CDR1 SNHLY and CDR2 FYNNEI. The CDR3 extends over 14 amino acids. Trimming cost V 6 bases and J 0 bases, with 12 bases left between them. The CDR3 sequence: CASRRGDVSYEQYF. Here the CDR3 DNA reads TGTGCCAGCAGGCGCGGGGACGTCTCCTACGAGCAGTACTTC. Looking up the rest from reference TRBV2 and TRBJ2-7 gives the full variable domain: EPEVTQTPSHQVTQMGQEVILRCVPISNHLYFYWYRQILGQKVEFLVSFYNNEISEKSEIFDDQFSVERPDGSNFTLKIRSTKLEDSAMYFCASRRGDVSYEQYFGPGTRLTVT.

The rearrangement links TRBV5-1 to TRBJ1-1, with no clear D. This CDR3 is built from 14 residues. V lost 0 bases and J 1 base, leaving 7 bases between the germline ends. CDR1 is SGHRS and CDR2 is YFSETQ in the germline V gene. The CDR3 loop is CASSLALGNTEAFF. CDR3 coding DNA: TGCGCCAGCAGCTTGGCGCTGGGGAACACTGAAGCTTTCTTT.

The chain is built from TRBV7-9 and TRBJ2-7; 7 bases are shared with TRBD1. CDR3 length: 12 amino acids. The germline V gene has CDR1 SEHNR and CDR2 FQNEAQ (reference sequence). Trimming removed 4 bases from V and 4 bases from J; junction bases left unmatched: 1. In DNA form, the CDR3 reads TGTGCCAGCAGCTCCAGGGGGTACGAGCAGTACTTC. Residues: CASSSRGYEQYF.

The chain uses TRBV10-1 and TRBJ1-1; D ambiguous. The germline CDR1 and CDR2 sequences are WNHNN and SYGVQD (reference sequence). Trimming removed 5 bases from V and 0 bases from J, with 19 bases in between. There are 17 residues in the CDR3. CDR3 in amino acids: CASSLSRATFMNTEAFF. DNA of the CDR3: TGCGCCAGCAGTCTGTCAAGGGCCACTTTCATGAACACTGAAGCTTTCTTT.

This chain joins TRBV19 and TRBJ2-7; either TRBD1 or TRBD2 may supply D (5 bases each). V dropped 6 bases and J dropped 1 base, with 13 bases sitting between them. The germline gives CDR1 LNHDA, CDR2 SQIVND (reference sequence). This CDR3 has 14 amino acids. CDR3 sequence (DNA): TGTGCCAGTAGCCGCTTGGGACCGTCCTACGAGCAGTACTTC. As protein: CASSRLGPSYEQYF.

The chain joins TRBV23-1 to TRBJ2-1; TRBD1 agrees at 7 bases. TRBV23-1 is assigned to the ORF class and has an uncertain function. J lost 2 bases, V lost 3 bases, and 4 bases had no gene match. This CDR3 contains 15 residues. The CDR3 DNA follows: TGCGCCAGCAGTCAGAAGGGGGCGGCCTACAATGAGCAGTTCTTC. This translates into CASSQKGAAYNEQFF.

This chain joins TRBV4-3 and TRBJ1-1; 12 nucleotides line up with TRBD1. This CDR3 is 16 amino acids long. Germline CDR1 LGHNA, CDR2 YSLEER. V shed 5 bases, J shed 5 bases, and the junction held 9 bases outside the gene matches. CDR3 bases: TGCGCCAGCAGCTCATACTGGGGACAGGGGGCGACTGAAGCTTTCTTT. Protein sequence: CASSSYWGQGATEAFF.

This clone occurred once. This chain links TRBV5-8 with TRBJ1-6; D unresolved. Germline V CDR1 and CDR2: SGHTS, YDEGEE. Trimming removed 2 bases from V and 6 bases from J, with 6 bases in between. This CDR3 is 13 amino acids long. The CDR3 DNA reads TGTGCCAGCAGCTTCGACACTAATTCACCCCTCCACTTT. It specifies CASSFDTNSPLHF. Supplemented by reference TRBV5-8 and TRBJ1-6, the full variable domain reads EAGVTQSPTHLIKTRGQQATLRCSPISGHTSVYWYQQALGLGLQFLLWYDEGEERNRGNFPPRFSGRQFPNYSSELNVNALELEDSALYLCASSFDTNSPLHFGNGTRLTVT.

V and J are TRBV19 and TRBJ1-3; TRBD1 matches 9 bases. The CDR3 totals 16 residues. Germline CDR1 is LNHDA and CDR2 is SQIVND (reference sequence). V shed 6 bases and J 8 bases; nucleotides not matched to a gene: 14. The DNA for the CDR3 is TGTGCCAGTAGACCCCCGGGACAGGGCAACCGGTACACCATATATTTT. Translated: CASRPPGQGNRYTIYF.

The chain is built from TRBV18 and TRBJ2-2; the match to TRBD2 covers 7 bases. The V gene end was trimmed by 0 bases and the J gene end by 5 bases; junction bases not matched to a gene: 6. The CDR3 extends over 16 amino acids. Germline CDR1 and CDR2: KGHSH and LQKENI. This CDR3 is CASSPPTGGGTGELFF. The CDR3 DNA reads TGTGCCAGCTCACCACCAACGGGCGGGGGAACCGGGGAGCTGTTTTTT.

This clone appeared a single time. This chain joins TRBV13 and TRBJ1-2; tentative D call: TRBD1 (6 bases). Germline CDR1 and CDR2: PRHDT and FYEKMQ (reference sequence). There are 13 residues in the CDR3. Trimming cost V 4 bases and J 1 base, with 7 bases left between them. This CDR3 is CASSSQGNYGYTF. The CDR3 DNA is TGTGCCAGCAGCTCACAGGGTAACTATGGCTACACCTTC.

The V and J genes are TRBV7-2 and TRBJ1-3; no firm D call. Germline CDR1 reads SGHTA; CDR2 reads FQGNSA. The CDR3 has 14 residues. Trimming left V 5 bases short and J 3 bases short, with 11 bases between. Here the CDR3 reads CASSLRDLGNTIYF. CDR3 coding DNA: TGTGCCAGCAGCCTCCGAGACCTTGGAAACACCATATATTTT.

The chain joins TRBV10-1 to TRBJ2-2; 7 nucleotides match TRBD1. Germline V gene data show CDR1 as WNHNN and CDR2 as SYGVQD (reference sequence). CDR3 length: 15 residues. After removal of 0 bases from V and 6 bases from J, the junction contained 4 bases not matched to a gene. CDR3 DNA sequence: TGCGCCAGCAGTGAGTCGAAAGGGGGCCCCGGGGAGCTGTTTTTT. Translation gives CASSESKGGPGELFF.

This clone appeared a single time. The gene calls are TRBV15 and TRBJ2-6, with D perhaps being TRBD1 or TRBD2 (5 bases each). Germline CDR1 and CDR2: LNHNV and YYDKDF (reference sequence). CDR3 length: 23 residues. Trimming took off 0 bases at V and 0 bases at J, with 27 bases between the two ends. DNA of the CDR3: TGTGCCACCAGCAGAGACCTACCGGGACGGCAGTATTACGACCCCTCTGGGGCCAACGTCCTGACTTTC. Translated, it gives CATSRDLPGRQYYDPSGANVLTF.